This T cell receptor (beta chain) was sequenced during a study of T cells in Graves' hyperthyroidism and ophthalmopathy (dated by TCRdb to the late 2010s). Background on the whole study: Peripheral blood was collected at initial diagnosis, before any treatment. To identify distinguishing TCR V-J signatures, a discovery cohort of 90 to 100 patients was used, comprising 43 with Graves' ophthalmopathy and 57 with stable Graves' hyperthyroidism. Whether ophthalmopathy could be predicted prospectively was tested in an independent validation cohort made up of under 20 hyperthyroidism patients plus 17 patients who later progressed to ophthalmopathy. For training and testing, the 100 or so patients in the discovery cohort were randomly divided in a 7:3 ratio. In several Graves' hyperthyroidism patients, the study also compared T-cell repertoires from thyroid tissue with T-cell repertoires from blood. After blood sampling, hyperthyroidism patients were treated with methimazole at a starting dose of 30 mg daily, and ophthalmopathy patients were treated with high-dose intravenous methylprednisolone. TCR Vbeta CDR3 sequencing of 130 to 150 peripheral blood samples (approximately 44 ophthalmopathy, under 80 hyperthyroidism and roughly 17 progressor patients) is reported in the paper. Points the paper makes about the study in general: During validation, the model predicted progression to ophthalmopathy a median of around six months ahead of onset, with around 70% sensitivity and 72% to 80% specificity. In cross-validation, a model built on a 13 V-J signature told ophthalmopathy apart from stable hyperthyroidism with 87.88% sensitivity and approximately 81% specificity, and in testing the same model reached 80%/75%. No statistical method was used to fix the sample size in advance, and group allocation was not hidden from the investigators. Most expanded thyroid clonotypes (frequency above 0.001) were also detected in blood, a finding suggesting that blood repertoires may reflect thyroid immune responses.

Stable Graves' hyperthyroidism was defined as the absence of progression to ophthalmopathy over 18 months of follow-up. The hyperthyroidism patients were between 18 and 65 years old and newly diagnosed, with a disease duration of less than 2 months. Patients with uncontrolled infections, other autoimmune diseases, pregnancy or lactation were excluded. Diagnoses relied on clinical symptoms, serum thyroxine and TRAb, thyroid ultrasound and orbital computed tomography. Ficoll-Paque density gradient centrifugation was used to isolate PBMCs from around 10 ml of fresh peripheral blood. Trizol reagent was used to extract total RNA, and RNA quality was then checked on an Agilent 2100 Bioanalyzer. The TCR beta CDR3 regions were amplified from RNA transcripts. A first-round RT-PCR of the TCR CDR3 used the HTBI primer set with the Qiagen OneStep RT-PCR kit. A second multiplex PCR round built the libraries, followed by size selection and purification. Paired-end sequencing of the libraries was performed with 100 bp reads on an Illumina HiSeq2000. In the original analysis: Raw data were processed with SOAPnuke, discarding reads with adapters, uncalled bases, mean Phred below 15, or no exact constant-primer or identifier match. COPE v1.2.5 was used to merge the high-quality paired reads, and each unique nucleotide sequence was defined as a clonotype. MiTCR v1.1 was used to align clonotypes to the IMGT TRBV, TRBD and TRBJ reference segments. The analysis included only V-J combinations with a frequency above 0.0001, which together covered more than 99% of the repertoires. A TCS score was defined as the ratio of F50 (clonal expansion) to E x V (chaos), with BLOSUM62-based TCRdist applied between CDR3 peptides within each V-J. Welch's t-statistics and random forest reduced roughly 530 V-J features to 10 to 15, which were used in a naive Bayes classifier (R e1071). TCRdb passed the public sequencing reads through fastp at Q25 and MiXCR, retaining productive beta sequences. Records with the same CDR3 protein are collapsed into one entry carrying the most frequent genes and DNA. Here the V and J calls rest on TCRdb's processing, not on the authors' analysis. This sample has some 500,000 distinct CDR3 sequences in its table, and about 15% of those were observed once. Around a sixth of the sample is held by the ten biggest clonotypes.

In this sample, this clonotype turned up many times. Its antigen remains undetermined. The sample holds no much larger clone one base away, and base qualities are not on file. CDR3 length: 17 amino acids, cysteine to phenylalanine. Left in the record is the CDR3 DNA by itself, 51 bases read in frame from the first base. Ends trimmed: V by 3 bases, J by 1 base; bases unmatched to a gene: 11. The origin of this receptor is a woman aged 18-29 years with Graves' hyperthyroidism. The sequencing input was blood. The rearrangement joined TRBV12-3 or TRBV12-4 to TRBJ1-1, and 7 junction bases match TRBD1. The CDR3 region has the sequence CASSFFTGASRNTEAFF. Read as DNA, the sequence is TGTGCCAGCAGTTTTTTTACAGGGGCCTCAAGGAACACTGAAGCTTTCTTT.